This T cell receptor beta chain was identified during a study of cytomegalovirus exposure and HLA in healthy donors. Study in general: Earlier work reported approximately 110 million unique TCR beta sequences from 180 million or so T cells.

CDR3 length: 13 residues. Trimming removed 6 bases at V and 0 bases at J, with 9 bases between. Germline V gene lookup returns CDR1 MNHNS and CDR2 SASEGT. Primers for the PCR totalled 60 Vbeta and 13 Jbeta. Per the study methods: Later work found 80 million or so unique TCR beta chains, with roughly 11 million shared. The protocol was immunoSEQ multiplex PCR, while the TCRdb copy is restricted to in-frame clones and leaves out a portion. V, J and clone size are those of that table, while D and trimming were read from the DNA. The table lists about 190,000 clones, over 70% of them singletons, with around 4% in the top ten.

The clonotype originates from a man over 45 in good health and CMV-seronegative. This chain uses TRBV6-1 with TRBJ2-7, with no clear D. The material sequenced was PBMCs. Written as DNA, the CDR3 is TGTGCCAGCAGATTACAGAGCTCCTACGAGCAGTACTTC. Amino acids: CASRLQSSYEQYF.